Following are 23 T cell receptor beta chains from one sample sequenced in a study of type 1 and type 2 diabetes patients. The PCR template was genomic DNA. Multiplex PCR with 30 forward and 13 reverse primers amplified the TCR beta CDR3. TCRdb re-called the multiplex PCR reads through MiXCR, storing one row per CDR3 protein. The sample has 280,000 or so distinct CDR3 sequences; roughly 50% are singletons. The source material was peripheral blood mononuclear cells (PBMCs). These receptors all come from a man aged 18 to 29 with type 2 diabetes.

The chain joins TRBV11-1 to TRBJ2-7; D might be TRBD1 or TRBD2, each matching 5 bases. Germline assignment: CDR1 SGHAT and CDR2 FQDESV (reference sequence). The CDR3 covers 14 residues. Deletions cut 5 bases from V and 3 bases from J, with 14 bases between. The CDR3 DNA follows: TGTGCCAGCAGCCCAAACCGGGACGACTACGAGCAGTACTTC. It encodes CASSPNRDDYEQYF.

The chain couples TRBV20-1 to TRBJ2-7, with 7 bases that match TRBD2. This CDR3 comprises 14 residues. Germline V gene sequence: CDR1 DFQATT, CDR2 SNEGSKA (reference sequence). V lost 6 bases and J lost 3; bases outside the gene matches: 11. In DNA form, the CDR3 reads TGCAGTGCCGTTAAGGGACCGGGGGGCTACGAGCAGTACTTC. Translating it yields CSAVKGPGGYEQYF.

The chain recombines TRBV9 with TRBJ1-6; unclear D gene. Trimming removed 5 bases from V and 10 bases from J, with 10 bases in between. The CDR3 covers 12 residues. CDR1 SGDLS and CDR2 YYNGEE come from the germline V gene. The CDR3 DNA is TGTGCCAGCAGGGGATCGGGATCACCCCTCCACTTT. Its protein is CASRGSGSPLHF.

The chain uses TRBV20-1 and TRBJ2-2, with unresolved D. Per germline, CDR1 DFQATT and CDR2 SNEGSKA (reference sequence). V gave up 6 bases and J gave up 1 base, with 9 bases separating them. The CDR3 is made up of 13 amino acids. The CDR3 region has the DNA TGCAGTGCCCTGCCAGAGAACACCGGGGAGCTGTTTTTT. Its protein is CSALPENTGELFF.

Concerning this clonotype: Germline and junction disagree at one end, which may indicate a read error. The chain combines TRBV7-9 with TRBJ2-5; D call uncertain. The length of the CDR3 is 19 residues. Germline V gene data show CDR1 as SEHNR and CDR2 as FQNEAQ (reference sequence). CDR3 amino acids: CVSSPARVGNNPYQETQHF. CDR3 nucleotide sequence: TGTGTCAGCAGCCCCGCCCGGGTCGGCAATAACCCGTACCAAGAGACCCAGCACTTC.

This chain links TRBV25-1 with TRBJ1-1; D unresolved. V lost 2 bases and J lost 3, with 13 bases in between. The CDR3 extends over 15 amino acids. Germline V gene sequence: CDR1 MGHDK, CDR2 SYGVNS. The CDR3 is CASSELMGVYTEAFF. The CDR3 bases are TGTGCCAGCAGTGAACTGATGGGCGTTTACACTGAAGCTTTCTTT.

J is TRBJ2-3 and V is TRBV15; 8 nucleotides align to TRBD1. The germline CDR1 and CDR2 sequences are LNHNV and YYDKDF (reference sequence). The CDR3 runs to 16 residues. The V segment lost 5 bases and the J segment 0 bases; nucleotides outside the gene matches: 7. CDR3 nucleotide sequence: TGTGCCACCAGCCCAACCGACAGGGGCAGCACAGATACGCAGTATTTT. Translation: CATSPTDRGSTDTQYF.

The CDR3 bases are TGTGCCAGCCCCCTGCACAGGCGTAACTACAATGAGCAGTTCTTC. It specifies CASPLHRRNYNEQFF. The V call is TRBV13, the J call TRBJ2-1; TRBD1 is a possible D gene (5 bases). This CDR3 comprises 15 residues. Germline V CDR1 and CDR2: PRHDT, FYEKMQ (reference sequence). V was trimmed by 8 bases and J by 3 bases, leaving 17 bases between them.

The rearrangement uses TRBV7-2 and TRBJ1-1, with 8 bases identical to TRBD1. This CDR3 is built from 16 residues. Germline values: CDR1 SGHTA, CDR2 FQGNSA. V was pared by 1 base and J by 1 base, with 5 bases of the junction left unmatched. CDR3 coding DNA: TGTGCCAGCAGCTTAGTGACAGGGGCTGGGAACACTGAAGCTTTCTTT. Translating gives CASSLVTGAGNTEAFF.

The chain recombines TRBV12-3 or TRBV12-4 with TRBJ1-6, with D unclear. The CDR3 extends over 16 amino acids. Trimming stripped 1 base from V and 2 bases from J, with 9 bases between. The CDR3 sequence is CASSLDAVAYNSPLHF. The CDR3 DNA reads TGTGCCAGCAGTTTAGACGCAGTCGCCTATAATTCACCCCTCCACTTT.

This clonotype was counted at least ten times. The rearrangement uses TRBV2 and TRBJ2-7; D is uncertain. Looked up from germline, CDR1 is SNHLY and CDR2 is FYNNEI. This CDR3 spans 12 amino acids. V dropped 7 bases and J dropped 7 bases, with 14 bases sitting between them. The chain's CDR3 is CASTLVRQEQYF. DNA of the CDR3: TGTGCCAGCACCCTCGTTCGTCAGGAGCAGTACTTC.

In its sample, this clonotype was seen once. V usage is TRBV7-6 and J usage is TRBJ2-7, with 7 bases fitting TRBD2. J was trimmed by 3 bases and V by 5 bases; bases with no gene match: 13. The CDR3 totals 16 residues. Germline lookup yields CDR1 SGHVS and CDR2 FNYEAQ. For the CDR3, the DNA is TGTGCCAGCAGCGGCAGCTCGGCTTCGGGGGGCTACGAGCAGTACTTC. Translation gives CASSGSSASGGYEQYF.

This clonotype has at least ten counts. This sequence joins TRBV7-2 and TRBJ2-5, with unresolved D. This CDR3 is built from 14 residues. Per germline, CDR1 SGHTA and CDR2 FQGNSA. V shed 0 bases and J shed 3 bases, with 8 bases lying between them. The CDR3 sequence: CASSLARSEETQYF. CDR3 nucleotide sequence: TGTGCCAGCAGCTTAGCCCGTTCGGAAGAGACCCAGTACTTC.

The rearrangement uses TRBV2 and TRBJ2-5, with TRBD2 matching over 7 bases. The CDR3 has 17 residues. J was trimmed by 5 bases and V by 4 bases; bases with no gene match: 16. CDR1 and CDR2 (germline): SNHLY, FYNNEI. The CDR3 spells CASSVELGKREGETQYF. In nucleotides, the CDR3 is TGTGCCAGCAGTGTTGAGTTGGGGAAGAGGGAGGGGGAGACCCAGTACTTC.

This chain uses TRBV7-3 with TRBJ2-3; 8 bases line up with TRBD2. V was clipped by 8 bases and J by 2 bases; unmatched bases: 3. This CDR3 is built from 13 residues. Germline CDR1 is SGHTA and CDR2 is FQGTGA. CDR3 sequence reads: CASSGGHTDTQYF. The CDR3 DNA sequence: TGTGCCAGCTCGGGAGGGCACACAGATACGCAGTATTTT.

This clonotype has just a few counts. J is TRBJ2-7 and V is TRBV5-1; D ambiguous. Germline CDR1 and CDR2: SGHRS and YFSETQ. CDR3 length: 15 residues. The ends were cut back, 3 bases at V and 5 bases at J, with 18 bases in the middle. The chain's CDR3 is CASSSLGYEVDEQYF. The CDR3, as DNA: TGCGCCAGCAGCTCGTTAGGGTACGAGGTCGACGAGCAGTACTTC.

This clonotype came up many times. J is TRBJ2-2 and V is TRBV7-2, with 10 bases lining up with TRBD2. There are 15 residues in the CDR3. Germline CDR1 SGHTA, CDR2 FQGNSA. Here the CDR3 DNA reads TGTGCTCAGGAAGCCGGGACTAGCGCTACCGGGGAGCTGTTTTTT. It specifies CAQEAGTSATGELFF.

The chain combines TRBV15 with TRBJ2-2; D is possibly TRBD2 (7 bases). Per the germline V gene, CDR1 is LNHNV and CDR2 is YYDKDF (reference sequence). The CDR3 loop spans 16 amino acids. V was cut by 0 bases and J by 5 bases, with 13 bases left in between. The chain's CDR3 is CATSRDLGGLTGELFF. CDR3 DNA sequence: TGTGCCACCAGCAGAGATCTGGGGGGGCTAACCGGGGAGCTGTTTTTT.

The table lists this clonotype with a count of one. The rearrangement joins TRBV6-5 to TRBJ1-1; D uncertain. V shed 4 bases and J shed 5 bases, with 14 bases lying between them. The CDR3 runs to 14 residues. Germline CDR1 and CDR2: MNHEY and SVGAGI. CDR3 amino acids: CASSFSEAWTEAFF. The DNA for the CDR3 is TGTGCCAGCAGTTTCTCCGAGGCGTGGACTGAAGCTTTCTTT.

The chain joins TRBV12-3 or TRBV12-4 to TRBJ1-4, with no clear D. The length of the CDR3 is 14 residues. Trimming shortened V by 3 bases and J by 8 bases, and 13 bases separated the two germline ends. The CDR3 loop is CASSFIGLGEKLFF. Written as DNA, the CDR3 is TGTGCCAGCAGTTTCATAGGGTTAGGGGAAAAACTGTTTTTT.

This chain links TRBV7-2 with TRBJ1-5; the D is unclear. Germline V gene lookup returns CDR1 SGHTA and CDR2 FQGNSA. V lost 5 bases, J lost 3 bases, and 11 bases lay in between. The CDR3 loop spans 14 amino acids. The CDR3 spells CASSLNGDNQPQHF. The CDR3 nucleotides read TGTGCCAGCAGCCTAAACGGGGACAATCAGCCCCAGCATTTT.

The table lists this clonotype with a few counts. The chain uses TRBV20-1 and TRBJ1-2, with D perhaps TRBD1 (5 bases). CDR3 length: 14 amino acids. The V gene lost 2 bases and the J gene lost 8 bases, with 18 bases spanning the gap. The germline V gene encodes CDR1 DFQATT and CDR2 SNEGSKA (reference sequence). The CDR3 spells CSARRPGGTSGYTF. Written as DNA, the CDR3 is TGCAGTGCTAGACGGCCGGGGGGGACTAGCGGCTACACCTTC.

The chain is built from TRBV4-3 and TRBJ2-7; 10 positions match TRBD1. CDR1 LGHNA and CDR2 YSLEER come from the germline V gene. V shed 8 bases, J shed 4 bases, and the junction held 2 bases outside the gene matches. The CDR3 sequence is 12 residues long. This chain's CDR3 is CASGDRGYEQYF. The CDR3 DNA follows: TGCGCCAGCGGGGACAGGGGTTACGAGCAGTACTTC.